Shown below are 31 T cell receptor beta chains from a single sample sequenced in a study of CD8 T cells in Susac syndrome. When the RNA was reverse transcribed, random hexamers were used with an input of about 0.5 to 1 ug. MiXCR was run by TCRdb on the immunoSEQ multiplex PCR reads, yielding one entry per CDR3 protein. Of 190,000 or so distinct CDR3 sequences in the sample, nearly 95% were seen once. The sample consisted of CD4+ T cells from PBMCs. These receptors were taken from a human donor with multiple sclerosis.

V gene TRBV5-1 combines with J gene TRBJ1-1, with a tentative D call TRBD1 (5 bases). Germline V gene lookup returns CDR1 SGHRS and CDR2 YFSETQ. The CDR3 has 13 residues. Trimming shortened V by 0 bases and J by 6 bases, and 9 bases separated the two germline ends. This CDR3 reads CASSLAVGAEAFF. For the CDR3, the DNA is TGCGCCAGCAGCTTGGCCGTAGGGGCTGAAGCTTTCTTT. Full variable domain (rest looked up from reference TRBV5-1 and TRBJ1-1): KAGVTQTPRYLIKTRGQQVTLSCSPISGHRSVSWYQQTPGQGLQFLFEYFSETQRNKGNFPGRFSGRQFSNSRSEMNVSTLELGDSALYLCASSLAVGAEAFFGQGTRLTVV.

CDR3 DNA: TGCAGTGCTAGGACGCCCGGGATAGATAATCAGCCCCAGCATTTT. Amino acid sequence: CSARTPGIDNQPQHF. The chain recombines TRBV20-1 with TRBJ1-5; D ambiguous. The germline V gene encodes CDR1 DFQATT and CDR2 SNEGSKA (reference sequence). CDR3 length: 15 amino acids. Trimming removed 3 bases from V and 4 bases from J, with 16 bases in between.

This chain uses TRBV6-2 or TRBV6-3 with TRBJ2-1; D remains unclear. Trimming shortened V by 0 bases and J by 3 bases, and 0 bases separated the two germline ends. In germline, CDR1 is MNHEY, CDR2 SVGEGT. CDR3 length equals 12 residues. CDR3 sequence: CASSYSYNEQFF. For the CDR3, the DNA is TGTGCCAGCAGTTACTCCTACAATGAGCAGTTCTTC.

CDR3 residues: CATSRGDRGTEAFF. The CDR3 DNA sequence: TGTGCCACCAGCAGAGGAGACAGGGGAACTGAAGCTTTCTTT. The chain links TRBV15 to TRBJ1-1, with TRBD1 matching over 8 bases. The CDR3 runs to 14 residues. Germline trimming cut 1 base from V and 5 bases from J; bases unmatched to any gene: 3. Germline V gene data show CDR1 as LNHNV and CDR2 as YYDKDF (reference sequence).

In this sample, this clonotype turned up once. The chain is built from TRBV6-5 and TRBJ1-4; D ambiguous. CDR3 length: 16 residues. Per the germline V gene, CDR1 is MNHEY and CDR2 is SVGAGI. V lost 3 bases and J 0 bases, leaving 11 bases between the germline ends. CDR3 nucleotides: TGTGCCAGCAGTTATTCCATAGTTGCAACTAATGAAAAACTGTTTTTT. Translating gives CASSYSIVATNEKLFF.

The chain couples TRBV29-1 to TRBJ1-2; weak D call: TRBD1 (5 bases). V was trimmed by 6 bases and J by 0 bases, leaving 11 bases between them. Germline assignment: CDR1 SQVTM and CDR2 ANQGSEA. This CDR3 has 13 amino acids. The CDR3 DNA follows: TGCAGCGTAGACAGACTAGCTAACTATGGCTACACCTTC. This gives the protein CSVDRLANYGYTF.

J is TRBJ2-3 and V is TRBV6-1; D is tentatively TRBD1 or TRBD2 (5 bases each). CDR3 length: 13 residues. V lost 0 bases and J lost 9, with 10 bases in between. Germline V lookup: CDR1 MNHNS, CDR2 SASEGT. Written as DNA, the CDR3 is TGTGCCAGCAGTGAAGCGGGACCGGGGACGCAGTATTTT. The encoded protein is CASSEAGPGTQYF.

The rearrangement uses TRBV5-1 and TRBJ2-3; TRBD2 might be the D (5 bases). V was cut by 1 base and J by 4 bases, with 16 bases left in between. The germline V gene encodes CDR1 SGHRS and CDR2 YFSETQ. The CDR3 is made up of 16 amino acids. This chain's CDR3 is CASSLPLAGSADTQYF. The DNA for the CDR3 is TGCGCCAGCAGCTTGCCACTTGCTGGGAGTGCAGATACGCAGTATTTT. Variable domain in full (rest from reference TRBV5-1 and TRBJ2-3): KAGVTQTPRYLIKTRGQQVTLSCSPISGHRSVSWYQQTPGQGLQFLFEYFSETQRNKGNFPGRFSGRQFSNSRSEMNVSTLELGDSALYLCASSLPLAGSADTQYFGPGTRLTVL.

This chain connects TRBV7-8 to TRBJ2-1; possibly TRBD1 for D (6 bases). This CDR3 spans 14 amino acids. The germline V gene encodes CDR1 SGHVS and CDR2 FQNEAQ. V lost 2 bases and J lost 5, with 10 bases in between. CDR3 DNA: TGTGCCAGCAGCTTATGGGGGCGTCACAATGAGCAGTTCTTC. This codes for CASSLWGRHNEQFF.

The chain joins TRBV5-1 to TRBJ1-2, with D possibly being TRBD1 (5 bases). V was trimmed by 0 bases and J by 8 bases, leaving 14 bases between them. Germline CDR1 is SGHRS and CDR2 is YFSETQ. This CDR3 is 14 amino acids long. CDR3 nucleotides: TGCGCCAGCAGCTTGGAGGGGAGGCTCGGCGGCTACACCTTC. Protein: CASSLEGRLGGYTF.

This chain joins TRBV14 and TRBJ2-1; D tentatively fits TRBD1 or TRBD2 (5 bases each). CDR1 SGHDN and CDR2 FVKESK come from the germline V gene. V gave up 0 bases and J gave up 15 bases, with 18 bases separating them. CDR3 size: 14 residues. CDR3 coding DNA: TGTGCCAGCAGCCAAGATCGGAGCAGGGACGGTAGGTTCTTC. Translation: CASSQDRSRDGRFF.

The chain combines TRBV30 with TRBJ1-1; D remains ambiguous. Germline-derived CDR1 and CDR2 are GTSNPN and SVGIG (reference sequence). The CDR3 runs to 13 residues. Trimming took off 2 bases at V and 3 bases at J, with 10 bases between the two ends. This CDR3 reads CAWSRMADTEAFF. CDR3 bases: TGTGCCTGGAGTAGAATGGCGGACACTGAAGCTTTCTTT.

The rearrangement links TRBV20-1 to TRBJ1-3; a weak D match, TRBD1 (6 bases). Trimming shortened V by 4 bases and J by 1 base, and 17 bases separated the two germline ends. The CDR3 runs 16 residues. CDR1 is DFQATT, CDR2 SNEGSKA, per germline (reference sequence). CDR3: CSATASTGLSGNTIYF. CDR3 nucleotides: TGCAGTGCTACCGCCTCGACAGGCTTGTCTGGAAACACCATATATTTT.

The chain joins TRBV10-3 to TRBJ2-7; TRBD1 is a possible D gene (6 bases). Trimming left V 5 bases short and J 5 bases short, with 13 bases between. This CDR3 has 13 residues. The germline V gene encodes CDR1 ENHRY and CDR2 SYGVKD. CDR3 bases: TGTGCCATCAGTAGGGACACTCCCCACGAGCAGTACTTC. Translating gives CAISRDTPHEQYF.

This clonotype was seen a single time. The CDR3 sequence is CASSFGANTEAFF. The CDR3, as DNA: TGTGCCAGCAGCTTTGGGGCGAACACTGAAGCTTTCTTT. The rearrangement links TRBV7-9 to TRBJ1-1, with a possible D match to TRBD1 (5 bases). There are 13 residues in the CDR3. Trimming stripped 3 bases from V and 1 base from J, with 6 bases between. Germline V gene data show CDR1 as SEHNR and CDR2 as FQNEAQ (reference sequence).

The CDR3: CSVRGRGPGSTEAFF. In DNA form, the CDR3 reads TGCAGTGTACGGGGTAGAGGGCCCGGGAGCACTGAAGCTTTCTTT. The chain uses TRBV20-1 and TRBJ1-1, with D uncertain. The germline CDR1 and CDR2 sequences are DFQATT and SNEGSKA (reference sequence). The CDR3 runs 15 residues. V lost 7 bases to trimming and J lost 4 bases, with 22 bases between them.

CDR3 nucleotides: TGTGCCAGCAGGACTGGGGACGCAGATACGCAGTATTTT. The encoded protein is CASRTGDADTQYF. The chain carries TRBV6-6 and TRBJ2-3; tentatively, D is TRBD1 or TRBD2 (5 bases each). Trimming cost V 6 bases and J 4 bases, with 11 bases left between them. From germline, CDR1 is MNHNY and CDR2 SVGAGI (reference sequence). The CDR3 loop spans 13 amino acids.

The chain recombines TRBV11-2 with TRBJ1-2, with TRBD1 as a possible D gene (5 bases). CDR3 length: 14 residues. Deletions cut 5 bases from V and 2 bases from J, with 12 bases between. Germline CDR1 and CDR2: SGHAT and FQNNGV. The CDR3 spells CASSPGGANYGYTF. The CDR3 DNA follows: TGTGCCAGCAGCCCGGGGGGAGCGAACTATGGCTACACCTTC.

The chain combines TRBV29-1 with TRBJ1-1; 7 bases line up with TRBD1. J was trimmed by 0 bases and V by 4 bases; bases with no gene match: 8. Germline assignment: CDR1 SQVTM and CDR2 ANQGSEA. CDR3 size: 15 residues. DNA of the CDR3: TGCAGCGTTGGGGAGGACAGGTTCATGAACACTGAAGCTTTCTTT. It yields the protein CSVGEDRFMNTEAFF. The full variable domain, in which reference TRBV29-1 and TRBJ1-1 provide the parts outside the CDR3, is SAVISQKPSRDICQRGTSLTIQCQVDSQVTMMFWYRQQPGQSLTLIATANQGSEATYESGFVIDKFPISRPNLTFSTLTVSNMSPEDSSIYLCSVGEDRFMNTEAFFGQGTRLTVV.

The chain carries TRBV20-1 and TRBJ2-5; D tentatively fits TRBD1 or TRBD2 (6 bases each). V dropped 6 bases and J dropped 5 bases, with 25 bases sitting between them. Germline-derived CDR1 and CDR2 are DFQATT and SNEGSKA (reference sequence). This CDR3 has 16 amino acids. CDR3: CSAPGRLARGGETQYF. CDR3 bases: TGCAGTGCCCCCGGGCGGCTAGCCCGAGGGGGGGAGACCCAGTACTTC.

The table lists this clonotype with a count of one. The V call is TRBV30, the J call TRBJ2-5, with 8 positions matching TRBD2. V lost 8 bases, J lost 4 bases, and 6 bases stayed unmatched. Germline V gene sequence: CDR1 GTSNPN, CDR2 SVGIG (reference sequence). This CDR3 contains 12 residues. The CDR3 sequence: CAGSGGIETQYF. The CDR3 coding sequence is TGTGCCGGCTCGGGGGGGATAGAGACCCAGTACTTC.

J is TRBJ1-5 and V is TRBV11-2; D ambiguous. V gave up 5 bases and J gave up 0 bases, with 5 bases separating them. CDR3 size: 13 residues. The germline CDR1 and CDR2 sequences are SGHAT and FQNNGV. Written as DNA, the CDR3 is TGTGCCAGCAGCGGGGATAGCAATCAGCCCCAGCATTTT. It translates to CASSGDSNQPQHF.

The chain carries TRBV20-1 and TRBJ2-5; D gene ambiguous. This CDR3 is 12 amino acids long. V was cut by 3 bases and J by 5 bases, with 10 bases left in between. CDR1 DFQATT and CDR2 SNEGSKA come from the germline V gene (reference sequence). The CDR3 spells CSASRQGETQYF. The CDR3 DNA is TGCAGTGCTAGTCGTCAAGGCGAGACCCAGTACTTC.

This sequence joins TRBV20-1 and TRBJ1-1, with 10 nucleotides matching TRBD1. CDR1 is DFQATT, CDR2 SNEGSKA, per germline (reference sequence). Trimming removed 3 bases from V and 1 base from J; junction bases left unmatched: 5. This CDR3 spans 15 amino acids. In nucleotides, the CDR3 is TGCAGTGCTAGGGGGGACAGGGGCCAGAACACTGAAGCTTTCTTT. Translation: CSARGDRGQNTEAFF.

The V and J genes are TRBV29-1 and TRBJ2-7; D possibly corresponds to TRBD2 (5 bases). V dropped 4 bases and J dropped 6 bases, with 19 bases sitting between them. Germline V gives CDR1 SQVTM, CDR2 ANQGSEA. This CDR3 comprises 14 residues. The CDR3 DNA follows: TGCAGCGTTGCGGCCCGGGGTTTGTTCGGCGAGCAGTACTTC. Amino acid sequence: CSVAARGLFGEQYF.

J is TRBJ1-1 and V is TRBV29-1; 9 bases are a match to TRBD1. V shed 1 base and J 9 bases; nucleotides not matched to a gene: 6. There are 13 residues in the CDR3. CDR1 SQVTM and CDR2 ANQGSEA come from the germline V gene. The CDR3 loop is CSVEVRDRDQAFF. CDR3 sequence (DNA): TGCAGCGTTGAAGTCAGGGACAGGGATCAAGCTTTCTTT.

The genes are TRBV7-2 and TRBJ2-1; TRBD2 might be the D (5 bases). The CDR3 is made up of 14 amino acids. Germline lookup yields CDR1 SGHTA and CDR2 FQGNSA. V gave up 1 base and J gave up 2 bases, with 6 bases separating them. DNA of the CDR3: TGTGCCAGCAGCTTAGAACTAGCCTACAATGAGCAGTTCTTC. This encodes CASSLELAYNEQFF.

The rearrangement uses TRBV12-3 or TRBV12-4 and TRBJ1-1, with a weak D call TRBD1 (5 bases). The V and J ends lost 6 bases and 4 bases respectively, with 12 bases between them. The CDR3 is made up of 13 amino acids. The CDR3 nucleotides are TGTGCCAGCAGGGGACCAGGGCGCACTGAAGCTTTCTTT. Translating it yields CASRGPGRTEAFF.

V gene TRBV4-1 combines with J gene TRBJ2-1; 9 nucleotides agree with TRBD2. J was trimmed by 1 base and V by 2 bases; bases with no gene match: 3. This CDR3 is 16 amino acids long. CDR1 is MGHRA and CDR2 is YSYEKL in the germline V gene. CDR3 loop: CASSQNLAGSYNEQFF. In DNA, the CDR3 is TGCGCCAGCAGCCAAAATCTAGCGGGGTCCTACAATGAGCAGTTCTTC.

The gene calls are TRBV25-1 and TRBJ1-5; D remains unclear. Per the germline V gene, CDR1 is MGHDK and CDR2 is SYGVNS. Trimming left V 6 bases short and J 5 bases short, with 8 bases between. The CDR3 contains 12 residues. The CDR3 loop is CASREGHQPQHF. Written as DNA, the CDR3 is TGTGCCAGCAGGGAGGGCCATCAGCCCCAGCATTTT.

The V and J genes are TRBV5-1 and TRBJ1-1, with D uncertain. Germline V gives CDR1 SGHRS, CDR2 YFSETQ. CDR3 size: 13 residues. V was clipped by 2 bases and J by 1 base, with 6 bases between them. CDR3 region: CASSFNRNTEAFF. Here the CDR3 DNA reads TGCGCCAGCAGCTTCAACAGGAACACTGAAGCTTTCTTT. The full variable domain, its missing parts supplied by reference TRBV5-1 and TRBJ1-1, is KAGVTQTPRYLIKTRGQQVTLSCSPISGHRSVSWYQQTPGQGLQFLFEYFSETQRNKGNFPGRFSGRQFSNSRSEMNVSTLELGDSALYLCASSFNRNTEAFFGQGTRLTVV.